This TCR beta chain was profiled in a study of CD8+ T cells in alopecia areata. Looking at the study overall: Tofacitinib dosing lasted 6 to 18 months, which was then followed by 6 months off drug. Regarding the study as a whole: Scalp lesions, especially in alopecia totalis/universalis, had higher clonality than normal scalp.

A remark on this clone: What it recognizes is unknown.

CD4+ and CD8+ T cells were sorted from PBMCs. The authors extracted RNA and reverse transcribed it into cDNA as the sequencing template. The repertoire was sequenced with immunoSEQ multiplex PCR; TCRdb's copy has only in-frame clones and lacks some. This sample has fewer than 250,000 clones, with approximately 61% found just once. This clonotype originated in a human donor with alopecia areata. The source material was CD4+ T cells sorted from blood, sampled at week 0.

The DNA for the CDR3 is TGCGCCAGCAGCTTGGAAGGGTTGGGCGCGCGCGGGGAGCAGTACTTC. Amino acids: CASSLEGLGARGEQYF. The rearrangement links TRBV5-1 to TRBJ2-7; tentatively, D is TRBD2 (5 bases). This CDR3 spans 16 amino acids. CDR1 and CDR2 from the germline V gene are SGHRS and YFSETQ. The germline V and J ends were trimmed by 0 bases and 7 bases, with 20 bases remaining between them. Full variable domain (outside the CDR3, taken from reference TRBV5-1 and TRBJ2-7): KAGVTQTPRYLIKTRGQQVTLSCSPISGHRSVSWYQQTPGQGLQFLFEYFSETQRNKGNFPGRFSGRQFSNSRSEMNVSTLELGDSALYLCASSLEGLGARGEQYFGPGTRLTVT.